The 9 T cell receptor beta chains below were found in one sample sequenced in a study of blood T cell repertoires in COVID-19. This table comes from immunoSEQ multiplex PCR, and its TCRdb copy is limited to in-frame clones, with some not included. Here the sample spans 95,000 to 150,000 clones, 60% to 80% being singletons. Input material: peripheral blood. The receptors were gathered from a human donor in a cohort sampled during active COVID-19.

J is TRBJ2-7 and V is TRBV29-1, with TRBD1 matching over 8 bases. Trimming removed 6 bases from V and 3 bases from J; junction bases left unmatched: 7. The CDR3 has 13 amino acids. CDR1 is SQVTM and CDR2 is ANQGSEA in the germline V gene. The CDR3 coding sequence is TGCAGCGTGGCCGACAGGGGAGGCTACGAGCAGTACTTC. Its translation is CSVADRGGYEQYF.

This clone was recorded a few times. The V gene is TRBV19, the J gene TRBJ2-5, with 8 bases fitting TRBD2. Germline CDR1 reads LNHDA; CDR2 reads SQIVND (reference sequence). The CDR3 is 15 amino acids. The V segment lost 5 bases and the J segment 5 bases; nucleotides outside the gene matches: 10. The CDR3 reads CASSSQREKGETQYF. In DNA, the CDR3 is TGTGCCAGTAGTTCACAGCGGGAGAAGGGGGAGACCCAGTACTTC.

The chain carries TRBV19 and TRBJ1-5; perhaps TRBD1 as D (6 bases). This CDR3 comprises 14 residues. The V and J ends lost 4 bases and 3 bases respectively, with 10 bases between them. The germline gives CDR1 LNHDA, CDR2 SQIVND (reference sequence). DNA of the CDR3: TGTGCCAGTAGTACGGACAGTTACAATCAGCCCCAGCATTTT. It yields the protein CASSTDSYNQPQHF. The full variable domain, its missing parts supplied by reference TRBV19 and TRBJ1-5, is DGGITQSPKYLFRKEGQNVTLSCEQNLNHDAMYWYRQDPGQGLRLIYYSQIVNDFQKGDIAEGYSVSREKKESFPLTVTSAQKNPTAFYLCASSTDSYNQPQHFGDGTRLSIL.

This chain connects TRBV2 to TRBJ2-7; 9 nucleotides align to TRBD2. The CDR3 runs to 16 residues. Per the germline V gene, CDR1 is SNHLY and CDR2 is FYNNEI. V was clipped by 6 bases and J by 1 base; unmatched bases: 10. The CDR3 coding sequence is TGTGCCAGCAGGGAGGGACTAGCTGCCTGGTCCTACGAGCAGTACTTC. Residues: CASREGLAAWSYEQYF.

Only one count was recorded for this clone. The V gene is TRBV11-2, the J gene TRBJ2-6; D may be TRBD2 (5 bases). Trimming shortened V by 4 bases and J by 0 bases, and 13 bases separated the two germline ends. The CDR3 has 17 residues. From germline, CDR1 is SGHAT and CDR2 FQNNGV. In nucleotides, the CDR3 is TGTGCCAGCAGCTCAACTAGAGGCCCCTCTGGGGCCAACGTCCTGACTTTC. Its translation: CASSSTRGPSGANVLTF.

The V and J genes are TRBV19 and TRBJ1-5; no firm D call. The length of the CDR3 is 16 residues. Trimming stripped 4 bases from V and 0 bases from J, with 13 bases between. Germline assignment: CDR1 LNHDA and CDR2 SQIVND (reference sequence). CDR3 nucleotide sequence: TGTGCCAGTAGTACCGGGGATTATTATAGCAATCAGCCCCAGCATTTT. This gives the protein CASSTGDYYSNQPQHF.

This clone appeared a single time. The rearrangement joins TRBV3-1 (or the pseudogene TRBV3-2) to TRBJ1-2, with D possibly being TRBD1 (5 bases). The germline V gene encodes CDR1 LGHDT and CDR2 YNNKEL (reference sequence). This CDR3 contains 11 residues. Trimming left V 3 bases short and J 9 bases short, with 8 bases between. In DNA form, the CDR3 reads TGTGCCAGCAGCCAGGGGGGACGCTACACCTTC. Residues: CASSQGGRYTF.

The rearrangement joins TRBV5-8 to TRBJ2-7, with 13 bases matching TRBD2. CDR1 and CDR2 from the germline V gene are SGHTS and YDEGEE. The CDR3 consists of 16 residues. With 3 bases clipped from V and 3 bases from J, the junction kept 6 bases outside the gene matches. This chain's CDR3 is CASSSGTSGKGYEQYF. In DNA form, the CDR3 reads TGTGCCAGCAGCTCTGGGACTAGCGGGAAAGGCTACGAGCAGTACTTC. Full variable domain (rest looked up from reference TRBV5-8 and TRBJ2-7): EAGVTQSPTHLIKTRGQQATLRCSPISGHTSVYWYQQALGLGLQFLLWYDEGEERNRGNFPPRFSGRQFPNYSSELNVNALELEDSALYLCASSSGTSGKGYEQYFGPGTRLTVT.

The rearrangement links TRBV18 to TRBJ2-7; 13 bases agree with TRBD2. The germline V gene encodes CDR1 KGHSH and CDR2 LQKENI. The CDR3 has 16 residues. V was pared by 3 bases and J by 1 base, with 3 bases of the junction left unmatched. The CDR3 loop is CASSPGLAGRSYEQYF. CDR3 bases: TGTGCCAGCTCACCGGGACTAGCGGGAAGGTCCTACGAGCAGTACTTC.